This entry is about one TCR beta chain. The record originates from a study of Ad26.COV2.S vaccination and SARS-CoV-2 variants. The overall study: Ad26.COV2.S was injected intramuscularly once or twice, 56 days apart.

The V and J ends lost 4 bases and 1 base respectively, with 13 bases between them. Germline values: CDR1 MNHEY, CDR2 SVGAGI. CDR3 length: 15 amino acids. Generated by immunoSEQ multiplex PCR, the TCRdb table keeps only in-frame clones and is missing some. This sample yields 380,000 or so clones, of which around nine tenths are seen a single time; roughly 5% belongs to the top ten. Treatment here: approximately 18 received Ad26.COV2.S at low or high dose, single or two shots; a few received placebo; per-sample allocation not given. Material that was analyzed had been drawn on day 63 after the first vaccine or placebo injection.

The receptor's source is a person between 18 and 60 years old who received the Ad26.COV2.S COVID-19 vaccine or a placebo. The sample consisted of peripheral blood, taken in a trial of Ad26.COV2.S vaccine versus placebo. J is TRBJ1-1 and V is TRBV6-5, with D maybe TRBD1 (6 bases). CDR3 nucleotides: TGTGCCAGCAGTTTGACAGGCTTGGGGAACACTGAAGCTTTCTTT. This gives the protein CASSLTGLGNTEAFF.